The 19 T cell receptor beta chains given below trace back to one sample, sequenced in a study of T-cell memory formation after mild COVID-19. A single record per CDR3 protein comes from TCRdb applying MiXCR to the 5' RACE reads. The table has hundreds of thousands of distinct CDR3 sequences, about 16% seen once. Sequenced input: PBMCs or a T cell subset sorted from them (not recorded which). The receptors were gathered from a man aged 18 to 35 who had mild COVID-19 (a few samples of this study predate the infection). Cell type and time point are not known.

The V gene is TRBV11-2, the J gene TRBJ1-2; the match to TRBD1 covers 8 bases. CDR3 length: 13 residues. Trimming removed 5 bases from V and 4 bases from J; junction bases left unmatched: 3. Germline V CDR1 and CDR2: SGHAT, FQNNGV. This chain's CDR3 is CASSPQGVYGYTF. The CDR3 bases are TGTGCCAGCAGCCCACAGGGGGTCTATGGCTACACCTTC.

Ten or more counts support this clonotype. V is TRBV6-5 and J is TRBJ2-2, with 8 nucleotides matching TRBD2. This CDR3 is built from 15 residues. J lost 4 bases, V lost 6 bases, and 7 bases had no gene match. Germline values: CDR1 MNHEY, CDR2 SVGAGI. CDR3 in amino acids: CASSPGTSGTGELFF. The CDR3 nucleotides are TGTGCCAGCAGCCCCGGGACTAGTGGCACCGGGGAGCTGTTTTTT.

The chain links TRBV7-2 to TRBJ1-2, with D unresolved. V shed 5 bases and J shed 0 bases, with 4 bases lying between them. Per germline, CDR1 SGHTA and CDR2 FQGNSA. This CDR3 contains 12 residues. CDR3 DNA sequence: TGTGCCAGCAGCACAGCTAACTATGGCTACACCTTC. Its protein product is CASSTANYGYTF.

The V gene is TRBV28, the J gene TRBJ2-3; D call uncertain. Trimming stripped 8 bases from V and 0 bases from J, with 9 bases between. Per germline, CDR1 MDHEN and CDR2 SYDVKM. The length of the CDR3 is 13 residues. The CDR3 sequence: CASQHPSTDTQYF. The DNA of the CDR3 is TGTGCCAGCCAGCATCCTAGCACAGATACGCAGTATTTT.

The DNA of the CDR3 is TGTGCCAGCAGTGGGATGGCGGGGGCGTTTTATTACGAGCAGTACTTC. This translates into CASSGMAGAFYYEQYF. This chain links TRBV25-1 with TRBJ2-7; D possibly corresponds to TRBD2 (7 bases). V was trimmed by 4 bases and J by 4 bases, leaving 20 bases between them. The germline V gene has CDR1 MGHDK and CDR2 SYGVNS. The CDR3 is made up of 16 amino acids.

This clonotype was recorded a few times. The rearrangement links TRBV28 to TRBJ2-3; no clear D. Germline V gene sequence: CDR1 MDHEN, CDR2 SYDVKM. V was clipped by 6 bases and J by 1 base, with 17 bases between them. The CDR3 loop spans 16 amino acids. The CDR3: CASRLKLLSRTDTQYF. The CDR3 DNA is TGTGCCAGCAGGCTGAAGCTATTAAGTCGCACAGATACGCAGTATTTT.

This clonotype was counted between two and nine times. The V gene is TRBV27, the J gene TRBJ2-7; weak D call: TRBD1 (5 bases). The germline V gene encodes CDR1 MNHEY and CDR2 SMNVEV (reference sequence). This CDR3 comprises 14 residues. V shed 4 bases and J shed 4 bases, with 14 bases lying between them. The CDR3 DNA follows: TGTGCCAGCAGTTATTCGACCCAGGGTTACGAGCAGTACTTC. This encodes CASSYSTQGYEQYF.

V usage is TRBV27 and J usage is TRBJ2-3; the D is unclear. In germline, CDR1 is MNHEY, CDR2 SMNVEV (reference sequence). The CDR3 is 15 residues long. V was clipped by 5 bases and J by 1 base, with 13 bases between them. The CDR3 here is CASSIDSARTDTQYF. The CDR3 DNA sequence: TGTGCCAGCAGTATTGACTCTGCTCGCACAGATACGCAGTATTTT.

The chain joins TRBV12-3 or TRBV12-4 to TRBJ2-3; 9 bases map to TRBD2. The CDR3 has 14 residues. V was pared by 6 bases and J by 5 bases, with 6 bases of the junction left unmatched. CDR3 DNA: TGTGCCAGCAGCTCTAGCGGGGAGGAAGATACGCAGTATTTT. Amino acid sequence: CASSSSGEEDTQYF.

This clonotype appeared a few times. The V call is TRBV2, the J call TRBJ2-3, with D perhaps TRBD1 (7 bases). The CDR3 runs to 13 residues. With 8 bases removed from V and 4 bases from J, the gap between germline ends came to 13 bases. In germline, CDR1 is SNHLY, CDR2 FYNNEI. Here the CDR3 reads CASGGGRPDTQYF. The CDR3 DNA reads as TGTGCCAGCGGAGGGGGCAGACCAGATACGCAGTATTTT.

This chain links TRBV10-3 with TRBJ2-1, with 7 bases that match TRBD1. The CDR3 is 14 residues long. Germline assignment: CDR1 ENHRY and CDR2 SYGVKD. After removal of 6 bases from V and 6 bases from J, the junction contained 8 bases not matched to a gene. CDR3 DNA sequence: TGTGCCATCAGCGGGACAGCGGTGGGCAATGAGCAGTTCTTC. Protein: CAISGTAVGNEQFF.

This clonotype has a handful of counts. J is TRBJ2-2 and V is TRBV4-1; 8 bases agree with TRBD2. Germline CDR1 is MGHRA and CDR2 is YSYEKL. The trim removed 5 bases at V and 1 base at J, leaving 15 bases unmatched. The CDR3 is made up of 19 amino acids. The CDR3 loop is CASSLRIAGRSQNTGELFF. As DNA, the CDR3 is TGCGCCAGCAGCTTACGAATAGCGGGGAGAAGCCAGAACACCGGGGAGCTGTTTTTT.

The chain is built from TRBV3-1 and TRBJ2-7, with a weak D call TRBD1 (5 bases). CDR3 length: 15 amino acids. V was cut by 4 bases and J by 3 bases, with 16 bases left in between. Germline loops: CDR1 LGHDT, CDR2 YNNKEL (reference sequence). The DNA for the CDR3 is TGTGCCAGCAGCCCCTCGAGCAGGGTTCTCTACGAGCAGTACTTC. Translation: CASSPSSRVLYEQYF.

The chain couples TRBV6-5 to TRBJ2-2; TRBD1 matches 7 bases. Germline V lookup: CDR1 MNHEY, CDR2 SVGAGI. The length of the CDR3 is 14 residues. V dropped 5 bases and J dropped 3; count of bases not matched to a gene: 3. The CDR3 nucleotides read TGTGCCAGCAGTCCAACAGGGGACACCGGGGAGCTGTTTTTT. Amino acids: CASSPTGDTGELFF.

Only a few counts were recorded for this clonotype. The CDR3 DNA reads TGTGCCAGCAGCCGGACTAGCGGGGGGCCCTGGTACTTC. Translation gives CASSRTSGGPWYF. V and J are TRBV12-3 or TRBV12-4 and TRBJ2-5, with 14 bases that match TRBD2. J was trimmed by 13 bases and V by 6 bases; bases with no gene match: 7. The CDR3 has 13 residues.

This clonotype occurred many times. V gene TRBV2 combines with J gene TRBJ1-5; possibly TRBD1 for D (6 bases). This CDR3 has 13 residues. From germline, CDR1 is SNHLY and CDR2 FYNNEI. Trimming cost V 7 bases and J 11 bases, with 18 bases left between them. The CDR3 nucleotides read TGTGCCAGCATGACCACAGGGACATCTACCCAGCATTTT. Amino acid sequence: CASMTTGTSTQHF. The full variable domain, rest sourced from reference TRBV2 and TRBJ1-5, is EPEVTQTPSHQVTQMGQEVILRCVPISNHLYFYWYRQILGQKVEFLVSFYNNEISEKSEIFDDQFSVERPDGSNFTLKIRSTKLEDSAMYFCASMTTGTSTQHFGDGTRLSIL.

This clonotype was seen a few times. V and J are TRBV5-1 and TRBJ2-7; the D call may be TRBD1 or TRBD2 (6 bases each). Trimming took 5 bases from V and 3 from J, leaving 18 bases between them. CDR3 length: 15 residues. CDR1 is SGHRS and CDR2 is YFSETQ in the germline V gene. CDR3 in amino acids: CASSYDRRAFYEQYF. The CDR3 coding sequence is TGCGCCAGCAGTTACGACAGGAGGGCCTTCTACGAGCAGTACTTC.

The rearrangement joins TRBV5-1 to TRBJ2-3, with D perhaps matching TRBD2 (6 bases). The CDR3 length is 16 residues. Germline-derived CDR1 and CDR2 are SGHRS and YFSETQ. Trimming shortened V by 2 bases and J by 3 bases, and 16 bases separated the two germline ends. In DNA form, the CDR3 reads TGCGCCAGCAGCTTCGGCAGGGACTTACGGACAGATACGCAGTATTTT. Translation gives CASSFGRDLRTDTQYF.

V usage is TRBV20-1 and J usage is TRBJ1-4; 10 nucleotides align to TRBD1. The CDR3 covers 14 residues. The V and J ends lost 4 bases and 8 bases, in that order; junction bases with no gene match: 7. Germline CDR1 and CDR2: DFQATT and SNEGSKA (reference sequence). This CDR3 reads CSAIGRQGAEKLFF. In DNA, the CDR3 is TGCAGTGCTATTGGTCGACAGGGGGCCGAAAAACTGTTTTTT.